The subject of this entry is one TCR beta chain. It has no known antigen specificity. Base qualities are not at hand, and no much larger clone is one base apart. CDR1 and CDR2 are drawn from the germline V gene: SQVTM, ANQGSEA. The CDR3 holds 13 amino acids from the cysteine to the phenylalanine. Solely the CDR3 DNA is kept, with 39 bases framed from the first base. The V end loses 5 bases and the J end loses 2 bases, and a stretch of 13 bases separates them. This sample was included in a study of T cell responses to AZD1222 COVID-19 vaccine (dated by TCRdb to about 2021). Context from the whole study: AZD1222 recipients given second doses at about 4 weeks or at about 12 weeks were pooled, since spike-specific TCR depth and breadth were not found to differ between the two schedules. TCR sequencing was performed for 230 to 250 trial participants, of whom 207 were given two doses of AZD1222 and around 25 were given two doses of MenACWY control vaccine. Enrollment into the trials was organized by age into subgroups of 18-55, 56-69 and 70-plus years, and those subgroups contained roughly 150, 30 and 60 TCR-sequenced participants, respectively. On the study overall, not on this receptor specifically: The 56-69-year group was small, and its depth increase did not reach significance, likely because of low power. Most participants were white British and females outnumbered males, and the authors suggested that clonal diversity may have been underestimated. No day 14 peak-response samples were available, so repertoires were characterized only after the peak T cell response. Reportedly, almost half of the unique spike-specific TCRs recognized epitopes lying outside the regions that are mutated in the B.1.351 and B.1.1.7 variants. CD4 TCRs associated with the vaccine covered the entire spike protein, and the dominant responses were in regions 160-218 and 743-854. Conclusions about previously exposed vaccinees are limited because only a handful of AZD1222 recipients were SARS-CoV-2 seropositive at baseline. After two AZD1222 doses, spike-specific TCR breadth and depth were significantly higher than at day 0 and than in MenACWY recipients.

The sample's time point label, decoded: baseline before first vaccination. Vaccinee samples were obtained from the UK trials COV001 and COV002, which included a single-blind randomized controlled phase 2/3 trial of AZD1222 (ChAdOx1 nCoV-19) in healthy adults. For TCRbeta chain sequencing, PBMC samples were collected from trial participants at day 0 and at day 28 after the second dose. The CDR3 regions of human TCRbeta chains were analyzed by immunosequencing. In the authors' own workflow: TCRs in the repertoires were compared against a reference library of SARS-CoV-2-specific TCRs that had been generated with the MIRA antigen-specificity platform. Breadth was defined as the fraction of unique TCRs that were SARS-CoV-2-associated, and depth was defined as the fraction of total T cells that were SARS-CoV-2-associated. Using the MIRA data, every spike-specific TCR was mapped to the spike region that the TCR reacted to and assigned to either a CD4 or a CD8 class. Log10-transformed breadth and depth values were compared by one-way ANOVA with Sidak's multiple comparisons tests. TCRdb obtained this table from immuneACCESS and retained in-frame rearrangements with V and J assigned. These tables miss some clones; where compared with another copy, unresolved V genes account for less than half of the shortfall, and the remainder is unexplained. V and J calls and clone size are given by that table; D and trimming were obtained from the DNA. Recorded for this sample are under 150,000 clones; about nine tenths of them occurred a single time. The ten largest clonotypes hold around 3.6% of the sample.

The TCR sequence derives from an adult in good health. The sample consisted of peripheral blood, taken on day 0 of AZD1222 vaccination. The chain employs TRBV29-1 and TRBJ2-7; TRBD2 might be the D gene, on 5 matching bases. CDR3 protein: CSVSETGTYEQYF. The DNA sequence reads TGCAGCGTTTCGGAGACCGGGACCTACGAGCAGTACTTC.